This T cell receptor (beta chain) was identified during a study of T cells after posttransplantation cyclophosphamide. Clones were read by immunoSEQ multiplex PCR, and TCRdb kept only the in-frame ones, dropping some. Among approximately 39,000 clones listed, around four fifths were seen once. Treatment was busulfan-fludarabine conditioning, a marrow graft, and cyclophosphamide on days +3 and +4. Germline V gene sequence: CDR1 KGHSH, CDR2 LQKENI. Trimming stripped 6 bases from V and 1 base from J, with 24 bases between. This CDR3 region has 18 residues. A word on this clone: Its specificity is unknown.

Study conclusions and caveats: Tissue-infiltrating T cells from skin or gut overlapped little with blood T cells. Later blood repertoires were often dominated by clones from the donor CD8+ memory compartment. After PTCy, TRB diversity resembled that of CNI/methotrexate controls.

This clonotype was sampled from a female patient aged 35 to 55 who received an allogeneic stem cell transplant from a related donor, was CMV-positive, and had no GVHD. Some T cells may be graft donor cells. The sample was CD4+ T cells sorted from blood, taken 1,700 to 2,000 days after a stem cell transplant with posttransplant cyclophosphamide. V usage is TRBV18 and J usage is TRBJ1-1; no reliable D call. CDR3 in DNA: TGTGCCAGCTCCCTACGCGTTTTCTCACAGCTAACGAACACTGAAGCTTTCTTT. This translates into CASSLRVFSQLTNTEAFF.